One T cell receptor beta chain is described in this entry. The sample comes from a study of T cell responses to AZD1222 COVID-19 vaccine. The germline CDR1 and CDR2 sequences are SGHKS and YYEKEE (reference sequence). Trimming left V 3 bases short and J 5 bases short, with 17 bases between. This CDR3 is 15 amino acids long. Data came from immunoSEQ multiplex PCR; TCRdb stores just in-frame clones and leaves some out. The top ten clones hold around 3.8% of a sample with some 150,000 clones, 90% to 95% of them seen once. V gene TRBV5-5 combines with J gene TRBJ1-2; D might be TRBD1 (5 bases). The input for sequencing was peripheral blood, taken on day 0 of AZD1222 vaccination. The receptor was isolated from an adult in good health. CDR3 bases: TGTGCCAGCAGCTCCATATCGACAGCGATATATGGCTACACCTTC. It yields the protein CASSSISTAIYGYTF.